This note documents a single T cell receptor beta chain sequence. Its antigen remains unknown. The authors carried out high-throughput sequencing of TCR beta. They applied it to CD8+ and CD4+ T cells obtained from blood. The multiple sclerosis controls were treatment-naive patients affected by stable or active relapsing-remitting disease. Negative isolation yielded the CD8+ and CD4+ T cells, while FACS enriched the TEMRA cells. It was with random hexamers that roughly 0.5 to 1 ug RNA was reverse transcribed. TCRdb ran MiXCR on the immunoSEQ multiplex PCR reads and lists one entry per CDR3 protein. This repertoire shows fewer than 300,000 distinct CDR3 sequences, about 88% found once; its top ten account for over 0.1%. This sample stems from a study of CD8 T cells in Susac syndrome. Study results and caveats: By the study's own acknowledgment, its TCR sequencing and HLA analysis included relatively few individuals.

This clonotype was sampled from a human donor with multiple sclerosis. Sequencing was carried out using CD8+ T cells from PBMCs.

The chain's CDR3 is CASSPSQGATQPQHF. DNA for the CDR3: TGTGCCAGCAGCCCGTCTCAGGGGGCGACTCAGCCCCAGCATTTT. This rearrangement joins TRBV7-6 to TRBJ1-5, with 8 positions matching TRBD1. With V trimmed by 5 bases and J by 6 bases, 9 bases remained unmatched. The germline CDR1 and CDR2 sequences are SGHVS and FNYEAQ. CDR3 length equals 15 residues.